This section outlines one T cell receptor beta chain sequence together with its context. Its antigen remains unidentified. Assay: immunoSEQ multiplex PCR; the TCRdb copy retains only in-frame clones and omits some. The sample has around 70,000 clones; around 77% are singletons. The data belong to a study of T cell repertoires and HLA-DP antigens. About the research overall: Average DNA input: about 200 ng for CD137+CD4+ sorts, 1,000 to 1,500 ng pre-culture. Notes on the study in general: Naive and memory CD4+ cells were analysed together, not apart.

Untouched CD4+ T cells were bead-isolated at about 98% purity. The clonotype was recovered from a man in his 60s in good health and CMV-seronegative. What was sequenced was CD4+ T cells from PBMCs.

DNA for the CDR3: TGCGCCAGCAGCTTGGACGGGTCGGGCACTGAAGCTTTCTTT. Its protein product is CASSLDGSGTEAFF. V usage is TRBV5-1 and J usage is TRBJ1-1; D uncertain. Per the germline V gene, CDR1 is SGHRS and CDR2 is YFSETQ. This CDR3 contains 14 residues. Trimming shortened V by 0 bases and J by 4 bases, and 10 bases separated the two germline ends.